The T cell receptor beta chain described here comes from a study of blood T cell repertoires in COVID-19. Assay: immunoSEQ multiplex PCR; the TCRdb copy retains only in-frame clones and omits some. This sample has about 220,000 clones, with 90% found just once. The V gene's germline CDR1 is SGDLS and CDR2 YYNGEE. The CDR3 totals 17 residues. Losses at the gene ends were 2 bases for V and 1 base for J; bases not matched to a gene: 6. Material for sequencing was PBMCs or T cells enriched from blood (not recorded which). This chain links TRBV9 with TRBJ2-2, with TRBD2 identical over 9 bases. The sequence derives from a man aged 25 to 45 who had been exposed to COVID-19. CDR3 sequence: CASSVSGGPRNTGELFF. Here the CDR3 DNA reads TGTGCCAGCAGCGTTAGCGGGGGCCCGAGGAACACCGGGGAGCTGTTTTTT.